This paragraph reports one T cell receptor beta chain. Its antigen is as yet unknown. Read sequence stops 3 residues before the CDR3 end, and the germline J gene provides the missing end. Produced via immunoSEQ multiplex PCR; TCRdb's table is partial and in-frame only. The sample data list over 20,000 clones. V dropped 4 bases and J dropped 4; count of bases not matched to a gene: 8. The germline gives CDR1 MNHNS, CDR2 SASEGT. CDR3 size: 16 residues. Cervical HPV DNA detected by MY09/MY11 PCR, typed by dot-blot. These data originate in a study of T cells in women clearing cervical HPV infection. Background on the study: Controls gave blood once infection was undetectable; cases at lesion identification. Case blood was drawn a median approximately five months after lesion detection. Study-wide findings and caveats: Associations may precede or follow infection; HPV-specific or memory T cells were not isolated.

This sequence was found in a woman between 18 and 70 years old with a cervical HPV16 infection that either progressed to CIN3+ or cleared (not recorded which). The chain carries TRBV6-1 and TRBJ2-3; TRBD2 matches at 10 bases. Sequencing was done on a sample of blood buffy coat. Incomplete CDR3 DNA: TGTGCCAGCAGTGGGGGGGAGCGGGGGGGAGCAGATACG. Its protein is CASSGGERGGADT. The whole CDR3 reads CASSGGERGGADTQYF.